This is a list of T cell receptor beta chains from one sample in a study of blood T cell repertoires in COVID-19. The data were produced by immunoSEQ multiplex PCR, yet TCRdb's version contains in-frame clones alone and is incomplete. Counted here are hundreds of thousands of clones, about 90% occurring once; the ten biggest clones make up over 8.5%. Sequenced sample: PBMCs or T cells enriched from blood (not recorded which). These TCRs come from a woman under 40 who had recovered from COVID-19. Both conserved end residues are part of each CDR3. Fields, in order: J gene, V gene, CDR3 protein.

TRBJ1-3,TRBV7-9,CASSQDRGAFYSTIYF
TRBJ2-2,TRBV9,CASSVPGQGDTGELFF
TRBJ2-3,TRBV2,CASSEVFRTSTDTQYF
TRBJ1-1,TRBV5-1,CASRNTENTEAFF
TRBJ2-2,TRBV15,CATSRERGDTGELFF
TRBJ2-3,TRBV9,CASSVEGQNTDTQYF
TRBJ2-7,TRBV5-4,CASAWDQGQGRYEQYF
TRBJ2-7,TRBV28,CASSFYRRLRGHEQYF
TRBJ2-1,TRBV30,CAWNGLLGNEQFF
TRBJ2-7,TRBV5-5,CASSLMMTRQSSYEQYF
TRBJ1-2,TRBV3-1/TRBV3-2,CASSQGQGQGGGYTF
TRBJ1-5,TRBV12-3/TRBV12-4,CASSLNKNQPQHF
TRBJ1-1,TRBV19,CASSQDRENTEAFF
TRBJ2-7,TRBV28,CASRPFGTGAYEQYF
TRBJ2-5,TRBV5-1,CASSLGAHETQYF
TRBJ2-1,TRBV6-6,CASSYGRDQNNEQFF
TRBJ1-2,TRBV6-5,CASSYREGQGYTF
TRBJ2-3,TRBV5-8,CASSLLAPPDTQYF
TRBJ1-5,TRBV6-2/TRBV6-3,CASSQPGAGDSNQPQHF
TRBJ2-3,TRBV4-2,CASSQDRYTDTQYF
TRBJ1-5,TRBV2,CASTRRSLNNQPQHF
TRBJ2-1,TRBV10-3,CAITSLAGYEQFF
TRBJ2-2,TRBV5-8,CASSFKAFTGELFF
TRBJ2-7,TRBV7-2,CASSLARLYAAGGNEQYF
TRBJ1-5,TRBV19,CATSRVANQPQHF
TRBJ2-2,TRBV7-9,CASSLGLAGGLGELFF
TRBJ2-1,TRBV2,CASSEAEGPGPNEQFF
TRBJ1-1,TRBV28,CASSLSGQGVMNTEAFF
TRBJ2-6,TRBV4-3,CASSPREPGQGSTGANVLTF
TRBJ1-5,TRBV6-2/TRBV6-3,CASSQIDGQDGQPQHF
TRBJ1-5,TRBV21-1,CASSNKGTDNQPQHF
TRBJ2-4,TRBV19,CASSRDRGIGIQYF
TRBJ2-2,TRBV10-3,CASQAGGRPGELFF
TRBJ1-1,TRBV9,CASSPQPTVEFGEAFF
TRBJ2-7,TRBV5-6,CASSPWGDVGLYEQYF